This note documents a single T cell receptor (beta chain) sequence. No antigen is known for it. The data originate from a study of response to subunit inactivated influenza vaccine. TCRdb fed the RT-PCR reads into MiXCR, producing one record per CDR3 protein. The sample shows just under 250,000 distinct CDR3 sequences, 12% of them seen only once. V gave up 1 base and J gave up 6 bases, with 12 bases separating them. This CDR3 region has 14 residues. The germline gives CDR1 DFQATT, CDR2 SNEGSKA (reference sequence). Study results and limitations: A suggestion made by the authors is that each seasonal influenza vaccination recruits few new T cells.

The sample in question was non-naive T cells sorted from PBMCs, obtained 14 to 15 days before vaccination. The chain links TRBV20-1 to TRBJ2-2, with D maybe TRBD2 (6 bases). The sequence came from a man aged 50-59 years who received an inactivated influenza vaccine. CDR3: CSARVGGMAGELFF. For the CDR3, the DNA is TGCAGTGCTAGAGTGGGGGGAATGGCCGGGGAGCTGTTTTTT.